The 15 T cell receptor beta chains listed next were all sequenced from one sample in a study of human T cells and chemical hapten exposure. Using its own MiXCR run on the RACE reads, TCRdb lists one record per CDR3 protein. The data show around 65,000 distinct CDR3 sequences, approximately 6.2% seen once. Time point specified: healthy volunteer bleed at 6 weeks. Unfractionated whole blood yielded the extracted total RNA. Sequenced material: whole blood. These receptors were taken from a female donor in good health. Some clones in this sample may be carry-over from other donors' samples.

This clonotype was picked up many times. This sequence joins TRBV7-2 and TRBJ2-3, with D possibly TRBD2 on 5 matching bases. Germline CDR1 and CDR2: SGHTA and FQGNSA. The CDR3 has 14 residues. V was cut by 1 base and J by 6 bases, with 11 bases left in between. CDR3 residues: CASSLGGVVDTQYF. CDR3 coding DNA: TGTGCCAGCAGCTTAGGGGGAGTAGTCGATACGCAGTATTTT. The full variable domain, with the rest looked up from reference TRBV7-2 and TRBJ2-3, is GAGVSQSPSNKVTEKGKDVELRCDPISGHTALYWYRQSLGQGLEFLIYFQGNSAPDKSGLPSDRFSAERTGGSVSTLTIQRTQQEDSAVYLCASSLGGVVDTQYFGPGTRLTVL.

This clonotype was observed at least ten times. This rearrangement joins TRBV4-1 to TRBJ1-5; maybe TRBD1 (5 bases). Germline V gene lookup returns CDR1 MGHRA and CDR2 YSYEKL. There are 15 residues in the CDR3. The germline V and J ends were trimmed by 0 bases and 7 bases, with 13 bases remaining between them. CDR3 sequence reads: CASSQDRGVGQPQHF. Here the CDR3 DNA reads TGCGCCAGCAGCCAAGATCGGGGGGTTGGGCAGCCCCAGCATTTT.

This clonotype was recorded at least ten times. The gene calls are TRBV20-1 and TRBJ1-2, with TRBD1 matching 8 bases. J gave up 0 bases and V 0 bases, and 3 bases lay outside the gene matches. The CDR3 sequence is 15 residues long. From germline, CDR1 is DFQATT and CDR2 SNEGSKA (reference sequence). CDR3 protein: CSARDEQGANYGYTF. The CDR3 coding sequence is TGCAGTGCTAGAGATGAACAGGGGGCTAACTATGGCTACACCTTC.

The gene calls are TRBV2 and TRBJ1-4, with a weak D call TRBD1 (5 bases). V lost 7 bases and J 8 bases, leaving 11 bases between the germline ends. Germline CDR1 and CDR2: SNHLY and FYNNEI. The CDR3 spans 12 residues. The chain's CDR3 is CASIQDREKLFF. The CDR3 bases are TGTGCCAGCATTCAAGACAGAGAAAAACTGTTTTTT.

The genes are TRBV10-3 and TRBJ2-1; 10 nucleotides line up with TRBD2. Per germline, CDR1 ENHRY and CDR2 SYGVKD. V lost 7 bases and J lost 4; bases outside the gene matches: 1. This CDR3 region has 13 residues. CDR3 coding DNA: TGTGCCATCACTAGCGGGGGTTACAATGAGCAGTTCTTC. It yields the protein CAITSGGYNEQFF.

The genes are TRBV7-9 and TRBJ2-7, with D perhaps matching TRBD1 or TRBD2 (5 bases each). This CDR3 comprises 15 residues. The ends were cut back, 2 bases at V and 2 bases at J, with 13 bases in the middle. Per the germline V gene, CDR1 is SEHNR and CDR2 is FQNEAQ (reference sequence). CDR3 protein: CASSLHQGPTYEQYF. CDR3 nucleotide sequence: TGTGCCAGCAGCTTACATCAGGGACCGACCTACGAGCAGTACTTC.

The table lists this clonotype with many counts. The gene calls are TRBV6-2 or TRBV6-3 and TRBJ2-5; D might be TRBD2 (5 bases). The CDR3 has 14 amino acids. V was shortened by 5 bases and J by 2 bases, with 12 bases between the two germline ends. Germline values: CDR1 MNHEY, CDR2 SVGEGT. The CDR3 bases are TGTGCCAGCAGTCCCTGGACTGCACAAGAGACCCAGTACTTC. This codes for CASSPWTAQETQYF.

This clonotype was counted many times. The V and J genes are TRBV7-2 and TRBJ1-1; D remains unclear. V was pared by 1 base and J by 4 bases, with 7 bases between. Germline V gives CDR1 SGHTA, CDR2 FQGNSA. The CDR3 is 13 amino acids. CDR3 nucleotide sequence: TGTGCCAGCAGCTTAGGAGGACCCACTGAAGCTTTCTTT. Translated: CASSLGGPTEAFF.

This clonotype has a count of ten or more. This rearrangement joins TRBV3-1 to TRBJ2-3, with TRBD2 matching 8 bases. The trim removed 8 bases at V and 2 bases at J, leaving 3 bases unmatched. This CDR3 is built from 13 residues. Germline V gives CDR1 LGHDT, CDR2 YNNKEL (reference sequence). CDR3 loop: CASGTRSTDTQYF. For the CDR3, the DNA is TGTGCCAGCGGGACTAGATCCACAGATACGCAGTATTTT.

In its sample, this clonotype was seen many times. This rearrangement joins TRBV11-2 to TRBJ2-3, with 10 bases identical to TRBD2. CDR3 length equals 16 residues. The ends lost 1 base at V and 4 bases at J; junction bases unmatched: 5. Germline CDR1 and CDR2: SGHAT and FQNNGV. In nucleotides, the CDR3 is TGTGCCAGCAGCTTAGTAGCGGGAGGTAGGGCAGATACGCAGTATTTT. Translated: CASSLVAGGRADTQYF.

This chain joins TRBV5-1 and TRBJ1-1; 7 nucleotides line up with TRBD1. This CDR3 contains 14 residues. Trimming took 1 base from V and 10 from J; bases not matched to a gene: 10. Germline lookup yields CDR1 SGHRS and CDR2 YFSETQ. The CDR3 coding sequence is TGCGCCAGCAGCTTGACAGGGGTCGAGGAAGGAGCTTTCTTT. Its protein is CASSLTGVEEGAFF.

The gene calls are TRBV19 and TRBJ2-7; D gene ambiguous. V dropped 6 bases and J dropped 2 bases, with 11 bases sitting between them. CDR3 size: 13 residues. The germline gives CDR1 LNHDA, CDR2 SQIVND (reference sequence). The CDR3 DNA sequence: TGTGCCAGTAGCCAGACTGATACCTACGAGCAGTACTTC. The encoded protein is CASSQTDTYEQYF. Full variable domain (remainder filled in from reference TRBV19 and TRBJ2-7): DGGITQSPKYLFRKEGQNVTLSCEQNLNHDAMYWYRQDPGQGLRLIYYSQIVNDFQKGDIAEGYSVSREKKESFPLTVTSAQKNPTAFYLCASSQTDTYEQYFGPGTRLTVT.

The chain combines TRBV6-6 with TRBJ2-3; D possibly corresponds to TRBD1 (6 bases). Per the germline V gene, CDR1 is MNHNY and CDR2 is SVGAGI (reference sequence). V lost 1 base and J 1 base, leaving 9 bases between the germline ends. CDR3 length: 15 amino acids. The DNA of the CDR3 is TGTGCCAGCAGTTACTTGGCAGGGGGCACAGATACGCAGTATTTT. Residues: CASSYLAGGTDTQYF.

The rearrangement links TRBV2 to TRBJ1-5; D unclear. Germline V gives CDR1 SNHLY, CDR2 FYNNEI. The CDR3 sequence is 16 residues long. With 4 bases removed from V and 4 bases from J, the gap between germline ends came to 17 bases. The CDR3 DNA is TGTGCCAGCAGTGCGCTGTCCGGCAGGAATAATCAGCCCCAGCATTTT. It encodes CASSALSGRNNQPQHF.

V is TRBV5-1 and J is TRBJ2-7; 7 bases align to TRBD1. Germline CDR1 reads SGHRS; CDR2 reads YFSETQ. The CDR3 consists of 15 residues. The trim removed 3 bases at V and 0 bases at J, leaving 6 bases unmatched. The CDR3 DNA reads as TGCGCCAGCAGCTCCCTACAGGGGCTCTCCTACGAGCAGTACTTC. Protein: CASSSLQGLSYEQYF.